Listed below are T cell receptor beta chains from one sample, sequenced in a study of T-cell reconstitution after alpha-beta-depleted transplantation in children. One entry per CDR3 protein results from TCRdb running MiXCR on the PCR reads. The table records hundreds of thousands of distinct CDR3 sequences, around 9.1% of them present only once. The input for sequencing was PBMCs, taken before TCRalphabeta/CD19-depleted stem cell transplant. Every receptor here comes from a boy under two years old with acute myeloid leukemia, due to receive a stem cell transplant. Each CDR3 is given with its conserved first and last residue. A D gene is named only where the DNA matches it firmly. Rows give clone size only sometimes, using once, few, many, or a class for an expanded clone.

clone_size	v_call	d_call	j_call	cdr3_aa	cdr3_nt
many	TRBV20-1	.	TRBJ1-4	CSARDPTAKKLFF	TGCAGTGCTAGAGATCCGACTGCCAAAAAACTGTTTTTT
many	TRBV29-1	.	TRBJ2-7	CSVGQGIYEQYF	TGCAGCGTTGGTCAGGGTATCTACGAGCAGTACTTC
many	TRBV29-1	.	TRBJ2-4	CSVGLAKNIQYF	TGCAGCGTGGGACTAGCCAAAAACATTCAGTACTTC
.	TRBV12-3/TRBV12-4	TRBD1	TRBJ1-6	CASSQGTVSSYNSPLHF	TGTGCCAGCAGTCAGGGGACAGTGAGCTCCTATAATTCACCCCTCCACTTT
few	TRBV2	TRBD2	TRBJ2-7	CASRGGRTYEQYF	TGTGCCAGCAGGGGCGGGAGAACCTACGAGCAGTACTTC
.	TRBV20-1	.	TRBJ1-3	CSAGGLGTIYF	TGCAGTGCAGGCGGTCTGGGCACCATATATTTT
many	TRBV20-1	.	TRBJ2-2	CSARVQGISTGELFF	TGCAGTGCTAGAGTGCAGGGTATTTCCACCGGGGAGCTGTTTTTT
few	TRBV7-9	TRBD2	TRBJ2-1	CASSQSSGVFYNEQFF	TGTGCCAGCAGCCAGTCTAGCGGGGTTTTCTACAATGAGCAGTTCTTC
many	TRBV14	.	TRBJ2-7	CASSQRAGSWYEQYF	TGTGCCAGCAGCCAGAGAGCAGGGTCATGGTACGAGCAGTACTTC
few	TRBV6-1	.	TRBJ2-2	CASPPDRNTGELFF	TGTGCCAGCCCCCCAGACAGAAACACCGGGGAGCTGTTTTTT
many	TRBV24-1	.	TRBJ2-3	CATSDLIDSGATDTQYF	TGTGCCACCAGTGATTTGATTGATAGCGGAGCCACAGATACGCAGTATTTT
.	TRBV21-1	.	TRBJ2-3	CASSTLGQGERPGLAGGNTDTQYF	TGTGCCAGCAGCACCCTAGGACAGGGTGAACGGCCGGGACTAGCGGGAGGTAACACAGATACGCAGTATTTT
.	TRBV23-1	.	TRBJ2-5	CASSQPNRAPRGETQYF	TGCGCCAGCAGTCAACCTAACAGGGCACCTAGGGGAGAGACCCAGTACTTC
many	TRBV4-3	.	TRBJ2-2	CASSRMTQGNTGELFF	TGCGCCAGCAGCCGGATGACTCAGGGGAACACCGGGGAGCTGTTTTTT
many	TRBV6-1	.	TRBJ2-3	CASRGAWGPPTDTQYF	TGTGCCAGCAGGGGGGCTTGGGGGCCTCCCACAGATACGCAGTATTTT